The clone carrying this TCR beta chain was counted at least ten times. Antigen: not known. The cDNA was generated by 5'RACE with 10-nucleotide random UMIs. MiXCR, applied by TCRdb to the 5' RACE reads, yields one record per CDR3 protein. Altogether roughly 65,000 distinct CDR3 sequences are present, around 5% being singletons, with the ten largest covering about 5.3%. The sample originates from a study of neurological immune-mediated disorders. Notes on the study in general: Phylogenetic grouping placed 18 of 34 multiple sclerosis patients' repertoires in one related-CDR3 cluster, a possible signature.

This CDR3 is 12 amino acids long. Germline lookup yields CDR1 MNHEY and CDR2 SVGAGI. The germline V and J ends were trimmed by 11 bases and 2 bases, with 13 bases remaining between them. The receptor was derived from a human donor with multiple sclerosis. The donor label of this sample is uncertain. Input material: PBMCs. The V gene is TRBV6-5, the J gene TRBJ2-7; D is undetermined. The CDR3 sequence is CAVRFGTYEQYF. The CDR3 DNA follows: TGTGCCGTCAGGTTTGGCACCTACGAGCAGTACTTC.